The entry that follows covers one T cell receptor beta chain sequence. The antigen remains unidentified. This CDR3 region has 11 residues. Germline V gene data show CDR1 as SEHNR and CDR2 as FQNEAQ (reference sequence). The V end was cut by 6 bases, the J end by 7 bases, with 7 bases between. These data originate in a study of identical twins. Study-wide results and caveats: The abundant beta clonotypes from cord blood had fewer insertions, and memory repertoires had none of this.

MiXCR, applied by TCRdb to the 5' RACE reads, yields one record per CDR3 protein. The sample shows roughly 720,000 distinct CDR3 sequences, around a sixth of them seen only once. These data also featured in a second study, about T cells expressing NK-cell markers.

The chain couples TRBV7-9 to TRBJ2-1, with D uncertain. Sequencing was performed on PBMCs. This TCR came from a woman between 18 and 29 years old in good health. The CDR3 loop is CASRTLNEQFF. CDR3 DNA: TGTGCCAGCAGGACCCTGAATGAGCAGTTCTTC.